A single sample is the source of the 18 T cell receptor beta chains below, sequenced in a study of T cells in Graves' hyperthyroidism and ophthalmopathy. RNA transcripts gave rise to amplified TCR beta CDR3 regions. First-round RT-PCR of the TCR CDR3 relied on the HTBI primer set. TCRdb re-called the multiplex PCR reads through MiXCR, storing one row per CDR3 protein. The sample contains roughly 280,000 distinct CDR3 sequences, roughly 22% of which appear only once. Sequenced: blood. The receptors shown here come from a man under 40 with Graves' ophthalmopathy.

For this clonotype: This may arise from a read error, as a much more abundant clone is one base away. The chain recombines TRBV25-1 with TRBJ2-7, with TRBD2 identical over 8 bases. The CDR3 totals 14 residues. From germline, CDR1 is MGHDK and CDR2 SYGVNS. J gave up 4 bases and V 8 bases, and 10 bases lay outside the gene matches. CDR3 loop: CASGSRTSPYEQYF. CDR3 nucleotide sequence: TGTGCCAGCGGTTCAAGGACTAGCCCATACGAGCAGTACTTC.

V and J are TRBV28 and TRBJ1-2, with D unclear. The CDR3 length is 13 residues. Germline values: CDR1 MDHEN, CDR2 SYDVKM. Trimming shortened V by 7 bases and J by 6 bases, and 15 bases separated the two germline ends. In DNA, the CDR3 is TGTGCCAGCACCCAGCGGTCGAGAAATGGCTACACCTTC. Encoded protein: CASTQRSRNGYTF.

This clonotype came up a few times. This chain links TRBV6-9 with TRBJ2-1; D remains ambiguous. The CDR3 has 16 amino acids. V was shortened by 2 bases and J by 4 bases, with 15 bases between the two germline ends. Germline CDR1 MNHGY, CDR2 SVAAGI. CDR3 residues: CASSYVTPETYNEQFF. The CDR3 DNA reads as TGTGCCAGCAGTTATGTAACACCTGAGACATACAATGAGCAGTTCTTC.

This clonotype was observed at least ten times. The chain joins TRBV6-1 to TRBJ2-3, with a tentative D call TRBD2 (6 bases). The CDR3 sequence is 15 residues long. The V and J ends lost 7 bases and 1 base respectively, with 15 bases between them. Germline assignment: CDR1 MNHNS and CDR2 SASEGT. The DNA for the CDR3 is TGTGCCAGCACCTTAGGAGGGTCGGGCACAGATACGCAGTATTTT. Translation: CASTLGGSGTDTQYF.

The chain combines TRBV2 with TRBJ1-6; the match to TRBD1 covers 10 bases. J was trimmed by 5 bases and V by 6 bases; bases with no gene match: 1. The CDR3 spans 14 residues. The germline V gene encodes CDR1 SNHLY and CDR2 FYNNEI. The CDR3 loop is CASRDRGNNSPLHF. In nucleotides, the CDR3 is TGTGCCAGCAGGGACAGGGGGAATAATTCACCCCTCCACTTT.

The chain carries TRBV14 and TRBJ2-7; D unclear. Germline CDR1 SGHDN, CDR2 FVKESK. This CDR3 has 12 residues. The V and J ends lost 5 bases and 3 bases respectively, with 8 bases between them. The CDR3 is CASSSWGYEQYF. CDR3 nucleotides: TGTGCCAGCAGCTCGTGGGGCTACGAGCAGTACTTC.

CDR3 in amino acids: CASTETARNTGELFF. The CDR3 nucleotides are TGTGCCAGTACTGAGACAGCGAGGAACACCGGGGAGCTGTTTTTT. This sequence joins TRBV19 and TRBJ2-2; perhaps TRBD1 as D (5 bases). The ends were cut back, 7 bases at V and 1 base at J, with 13 bases in the middle. Germline V gene lookup returns CDR1 LNHDA and CDR2 SQIVND (reference sequence). The CDR3 contains 15 residues.

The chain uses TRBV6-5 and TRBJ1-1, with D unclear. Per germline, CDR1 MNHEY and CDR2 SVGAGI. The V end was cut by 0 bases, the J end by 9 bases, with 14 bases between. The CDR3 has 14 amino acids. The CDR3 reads CASSYSKWVGQAFF. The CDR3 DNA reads TGTGCCAGCAGTTACTCGAAGTGGGTAGGACAAGCTTTCTTT.

CDR3 residues: CASSSPTGGFEKLFF. The CDR3 nucleotides read TGTGCCAGCAGTTCCCCGACAGGGGGCTTTGAAAAACTGTTTTTT. The V call is TRBV11-1, the J call TRBJ1-4; 10 bases agree with TRBD1. After removal of 6 bases from V and 7 bases from J, the junction contained 8 bases not matched to a gene. The CDR3 runs to 15 residues. Germline CDR1 is SGHAT and CDR2 is FQDESV (reference sequence).

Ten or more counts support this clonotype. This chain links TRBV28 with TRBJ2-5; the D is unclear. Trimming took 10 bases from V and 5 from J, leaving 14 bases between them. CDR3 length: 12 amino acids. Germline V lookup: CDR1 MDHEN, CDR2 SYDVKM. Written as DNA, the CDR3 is TGTGCCACCCAAAGGGTGTCGGAGACCCAGTACTTC. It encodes CATQRVSETQYF.

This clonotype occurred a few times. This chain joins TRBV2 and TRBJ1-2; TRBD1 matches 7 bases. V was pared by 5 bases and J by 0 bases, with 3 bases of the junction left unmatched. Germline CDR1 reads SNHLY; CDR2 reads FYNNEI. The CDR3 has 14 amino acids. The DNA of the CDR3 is TGTGCCAGCAGTTCCGGGACAGCTAACTATGGCTACACCTTC. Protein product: CASSSGTANYGYTF.

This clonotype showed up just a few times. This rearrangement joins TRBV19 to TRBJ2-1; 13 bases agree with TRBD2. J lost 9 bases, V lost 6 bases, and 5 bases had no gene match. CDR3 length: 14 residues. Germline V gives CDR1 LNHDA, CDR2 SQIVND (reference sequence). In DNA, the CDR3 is TGTGCCAGTAGAGGGACTAGCGGGATCAGTGAGCAGTTCTTC. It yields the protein CASRGTSGISEQFF.

CDR3: CSVDEGIQPQHF. The DNA for the CDR3 is TGCAGCGTTGATGAGGGTATCCAGCCCCAGCATTTT. The chain carries TRBV29-1 and TRBJ1-5; D remains ambiguous. This CDR3 has 12 residues. V shed 3 bases and J shed 7 bases, with 10 bases lying between them. In germline, CDR1 is SQVTM, CDR2 ANQGSEA.

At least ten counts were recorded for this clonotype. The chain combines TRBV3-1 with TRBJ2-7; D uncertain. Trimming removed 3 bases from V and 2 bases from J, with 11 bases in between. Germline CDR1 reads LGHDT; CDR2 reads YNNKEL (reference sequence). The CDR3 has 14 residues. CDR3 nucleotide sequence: TGTGCCAGCAGCCAGACCACACCCCCCTACGAGCAGTACTTC. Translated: CASSQTTPPYEQYF.

The chain's CDR3 is CASSPTSGRGSSYNEQFF. In nucleotides, the CDR3 is TGTGCCAGCAGCCCGACTAGCGGGAGGGGTAGCTCCTACAATGAGCAGTTCTTC. The rearrangement uses TRBV11-1 and TRBJ2-1; 14 positions match TRBD2. The CDR3 consists of 18 residues. Trimming took 5 bases from V and 0 from J; bases not matched to a gene: 6. Germline CDR1 SGHAT, CDR2 FQDESV (reference sequence).

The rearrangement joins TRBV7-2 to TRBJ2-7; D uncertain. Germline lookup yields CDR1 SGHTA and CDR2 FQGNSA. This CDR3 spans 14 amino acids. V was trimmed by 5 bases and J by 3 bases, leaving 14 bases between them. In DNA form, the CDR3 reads TGTGCCAGCAGCACAAACCGGGCCAGCTACGAGCAGTACTTC. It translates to CASSTNRASYEQYF.

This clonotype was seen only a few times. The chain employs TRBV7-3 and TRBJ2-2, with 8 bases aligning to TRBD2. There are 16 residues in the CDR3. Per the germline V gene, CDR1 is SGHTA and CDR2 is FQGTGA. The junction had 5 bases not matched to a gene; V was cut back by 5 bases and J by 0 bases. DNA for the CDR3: TGTGCCAGCAGCCCCGGGGGGGTAGCGAACACCGGGGAGCTGTTTTTT. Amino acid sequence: CASSPGGVANTGELFF.

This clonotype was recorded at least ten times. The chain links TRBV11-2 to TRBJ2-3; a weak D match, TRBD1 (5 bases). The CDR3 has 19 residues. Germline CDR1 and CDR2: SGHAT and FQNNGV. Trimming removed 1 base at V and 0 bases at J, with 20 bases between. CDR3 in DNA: TGTGCCAGCAGCTTAGCCTTGATCAGGGTCGACACTAGCACAGATACGCAGTATTTT. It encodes CASSLALIRVDTSTDTQYF.